This T cell receptor (beta chain) was obtained from a study of technical replicates of blood from several donors. This clone was found once. Sequencing used immunoSEQ multiplex PCR; TCRdb keeps in-frame clones, though not all of them. Of 84,000 or so clones in the sample, approximately 94% were seen once. This receptor was taken from a human donor in good health. Sequencing input: T cells isolated from PBMCs.

As DNA, the CDR3 is TGTGCCTGGAGCTTTGGGACAGGCTCGAACACCGGGGAGCTGTTTTTT. It is translated as CAWSFGTGSNTGELFF. The chain joins TRBV30 to TRBJ2-2, with 8 bases that match TRBD1. V dropped 3 bases and J dropped 0; count of bases not matched to a gene: 6. CDR1 and CDR2 from the germline V gene are GTSNPN and SVGIG (reference sequence). The CDR3 totals 16 residues.